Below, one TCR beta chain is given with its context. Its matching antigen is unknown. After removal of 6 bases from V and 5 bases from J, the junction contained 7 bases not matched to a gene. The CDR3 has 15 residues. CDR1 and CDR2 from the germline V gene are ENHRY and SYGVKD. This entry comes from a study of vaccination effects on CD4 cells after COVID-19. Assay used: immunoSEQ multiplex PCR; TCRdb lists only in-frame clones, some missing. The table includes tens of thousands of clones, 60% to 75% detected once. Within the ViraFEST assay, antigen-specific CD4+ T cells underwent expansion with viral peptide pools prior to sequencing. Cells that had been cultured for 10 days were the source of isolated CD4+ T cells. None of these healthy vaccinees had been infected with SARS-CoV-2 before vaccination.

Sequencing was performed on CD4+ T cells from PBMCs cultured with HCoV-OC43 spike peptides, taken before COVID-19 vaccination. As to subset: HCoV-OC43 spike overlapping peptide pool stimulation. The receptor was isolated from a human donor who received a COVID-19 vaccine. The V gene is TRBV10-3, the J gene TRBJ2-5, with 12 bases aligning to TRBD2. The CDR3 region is CAISRLAGDAETQYF. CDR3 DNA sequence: TGTGCCATCAGCAGACTAGCGGGAGATGCGGAGACCCAGTACTTC.